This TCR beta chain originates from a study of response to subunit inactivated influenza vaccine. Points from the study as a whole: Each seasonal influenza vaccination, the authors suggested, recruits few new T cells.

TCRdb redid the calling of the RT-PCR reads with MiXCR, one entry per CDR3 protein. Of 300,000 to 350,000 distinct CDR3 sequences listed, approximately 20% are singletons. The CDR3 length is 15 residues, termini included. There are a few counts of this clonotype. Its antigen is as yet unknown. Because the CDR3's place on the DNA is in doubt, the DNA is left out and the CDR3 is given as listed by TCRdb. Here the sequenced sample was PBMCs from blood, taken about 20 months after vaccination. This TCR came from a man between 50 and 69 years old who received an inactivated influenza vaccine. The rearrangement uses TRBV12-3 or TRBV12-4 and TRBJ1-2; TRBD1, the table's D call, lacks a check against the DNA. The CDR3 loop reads CASSSSYRDIYGYTF.